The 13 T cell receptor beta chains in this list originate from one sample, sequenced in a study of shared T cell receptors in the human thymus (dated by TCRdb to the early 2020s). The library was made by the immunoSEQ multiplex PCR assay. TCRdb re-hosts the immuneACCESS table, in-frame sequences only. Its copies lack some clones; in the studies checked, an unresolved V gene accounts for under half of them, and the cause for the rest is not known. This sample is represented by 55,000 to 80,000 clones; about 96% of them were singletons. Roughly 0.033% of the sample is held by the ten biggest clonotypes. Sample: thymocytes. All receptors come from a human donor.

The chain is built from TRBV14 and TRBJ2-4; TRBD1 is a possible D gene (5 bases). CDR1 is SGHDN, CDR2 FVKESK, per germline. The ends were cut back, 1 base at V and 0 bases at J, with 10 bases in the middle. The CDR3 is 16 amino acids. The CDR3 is CASSQGGCLAKNIQYF. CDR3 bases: TGTGCCAGCAGCCAAGGGGGCTGCCTAGCCAAAAACATTCAGTACTTC.

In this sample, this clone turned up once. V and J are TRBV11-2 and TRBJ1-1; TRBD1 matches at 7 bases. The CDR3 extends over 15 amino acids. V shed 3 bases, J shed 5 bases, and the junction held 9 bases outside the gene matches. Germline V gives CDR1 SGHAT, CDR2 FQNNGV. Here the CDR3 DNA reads TGTGCCAGCAGCTTCGCGAGACAGGGAGCGACTGAAGCTTTCTTT. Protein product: CASSFARQGATEAFF.

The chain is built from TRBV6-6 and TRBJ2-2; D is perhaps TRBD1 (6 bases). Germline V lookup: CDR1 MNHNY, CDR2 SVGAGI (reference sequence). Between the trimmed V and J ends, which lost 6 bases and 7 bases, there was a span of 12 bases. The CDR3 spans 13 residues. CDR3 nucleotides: TGTGCCAGCAGCCAGGGGAGCGTCGGGGAGCTGTTTTTT. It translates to CASSQGSVGELFF.

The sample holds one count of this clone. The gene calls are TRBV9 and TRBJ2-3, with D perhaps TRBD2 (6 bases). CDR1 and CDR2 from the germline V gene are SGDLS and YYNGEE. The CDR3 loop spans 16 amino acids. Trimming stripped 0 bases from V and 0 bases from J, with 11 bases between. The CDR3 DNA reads TGTGCCAGCAGCGTAGAGGAGCGGGCGAGCACAGATACGCAGTATTTT. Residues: CASSVEERASTDTQYF.

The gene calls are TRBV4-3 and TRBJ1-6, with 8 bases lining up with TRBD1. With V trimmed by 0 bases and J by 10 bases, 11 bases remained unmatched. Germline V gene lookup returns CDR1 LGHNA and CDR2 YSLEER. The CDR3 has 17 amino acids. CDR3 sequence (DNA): TGCGCCAGCAGCCAAGATTCTAGACAGGGGAAGAGATCACCCCTCCACTTT. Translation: CASSQDSRQGKRSPLHF.

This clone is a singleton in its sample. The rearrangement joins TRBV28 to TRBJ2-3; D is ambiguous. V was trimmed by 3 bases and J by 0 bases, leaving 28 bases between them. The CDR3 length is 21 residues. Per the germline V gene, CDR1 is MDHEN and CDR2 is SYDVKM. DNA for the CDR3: TGTGCCAGCAGTTTCCCCCGGCAGGTTCGGTCGCTCGTCACTAGCACAGATACGCAGTATTTT. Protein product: CASSFPRQVRSLVTSTDTQYF.

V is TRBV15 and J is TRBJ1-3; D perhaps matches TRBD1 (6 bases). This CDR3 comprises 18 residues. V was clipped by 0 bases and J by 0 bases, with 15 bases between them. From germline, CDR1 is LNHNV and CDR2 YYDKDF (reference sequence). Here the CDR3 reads CATSRDSRTDDSGNTIYF. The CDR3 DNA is TGTGCCACCAGCAGAGATTCGCGGACAGACGACTCTGGAAACACCATATATTTT.

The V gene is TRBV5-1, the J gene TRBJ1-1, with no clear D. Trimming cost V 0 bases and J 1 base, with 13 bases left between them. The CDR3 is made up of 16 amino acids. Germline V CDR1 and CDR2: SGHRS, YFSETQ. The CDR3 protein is CASSLGRLRENTEAFF. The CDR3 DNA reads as TGCGCCAGCAGCTTGGGGAGGTTGCGGGAGAACACTGAAGCTTTCTTT.

CDR3 nucleotides: TGTGCCAGCAGTTCCGCGACAGGTGGGATCTATAATTCACCCCTCCACTTT. Protein product: CASSSATGGIYNSPLHF. The chain recombines TRBV28 with TRBJ1-6, with D tentatively TRBD1 (6 bases). There are 17 residues in the CDR3. Trimming cost V 4 bases and J 3 bases, with 16 bases left between them. Looked up from germline, CDR1 is MDHEN and CDR2 is SYDVKM.

CDR3: CASSKLITSNQPQHF. CDR3 nucleotide sequence: TGTGCCAGCAGTAAACTTATTACCAGCAATCAGCCCCAGCATTTT. The V call is TRBV9, the J call TRBJ1-5, with D unclear. V lost 5 bases and J lost 1, with 13 bases in between. The germline gives CDR1 SGDLS, CDR2 YYNGEE. The CDR3 length is 15 residues.

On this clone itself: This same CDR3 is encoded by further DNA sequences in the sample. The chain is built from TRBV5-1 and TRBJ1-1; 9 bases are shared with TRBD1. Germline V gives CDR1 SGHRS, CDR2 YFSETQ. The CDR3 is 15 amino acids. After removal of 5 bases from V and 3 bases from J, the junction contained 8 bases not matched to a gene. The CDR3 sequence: CASSSDRGSDTEAFF. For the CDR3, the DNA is TGCGCCAGCAGTTCGGACAGGGGATCGGACACTGAAGCTTTCTTT. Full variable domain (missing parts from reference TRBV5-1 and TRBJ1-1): KAGVTQTPRYLIKTRGQQVTLSCSPISGHRSVSWYQQTPGQGLQFLFEYFSETQRNKGNFPGRFSGRQFSNSRSEMNVSTLELGDSALYLCASSSDRGSDTEAFFGQGTRLTVV.

The CDR3 here is CASSYASTYNSPLHF. CDR3 DNA: TGTGCCAGCAGCTACGCCAGTACCTATAATTCACCCCTCCACTTT. The chain joins TRBV11-2 to TRBJ1-6; D is unclear. The germline V gene encodes CDR1 SGHAT and CDR2 FQNNGV. Between the trimmed V and J ends, which lost 4 bases and 2 bases, there was a span of 9 bases. The CDR3 loop spans 15 amino acids.

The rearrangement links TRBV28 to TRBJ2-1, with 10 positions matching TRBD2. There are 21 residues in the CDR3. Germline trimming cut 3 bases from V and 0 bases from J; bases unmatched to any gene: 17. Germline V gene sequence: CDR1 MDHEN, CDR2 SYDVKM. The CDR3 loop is CASSFFVRGLAGASSYNEQFF. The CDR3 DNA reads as TGTGCCAGCAGTTTCTTCGTTAGGGGCCTAGCGGGGGCCTCCTCCTACAATGAGCAGTTCTTC.